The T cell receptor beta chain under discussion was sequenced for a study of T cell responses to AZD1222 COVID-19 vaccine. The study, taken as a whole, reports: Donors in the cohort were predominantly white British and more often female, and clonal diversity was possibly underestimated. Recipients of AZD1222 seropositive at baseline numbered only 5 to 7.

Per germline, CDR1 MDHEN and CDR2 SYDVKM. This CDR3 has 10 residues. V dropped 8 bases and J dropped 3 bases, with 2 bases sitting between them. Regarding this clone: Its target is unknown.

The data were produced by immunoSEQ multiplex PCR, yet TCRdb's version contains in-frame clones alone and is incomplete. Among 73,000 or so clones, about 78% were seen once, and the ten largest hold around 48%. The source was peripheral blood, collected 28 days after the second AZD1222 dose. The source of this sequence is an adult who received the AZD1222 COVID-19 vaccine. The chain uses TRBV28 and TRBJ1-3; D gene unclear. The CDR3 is CASGGNTIYF. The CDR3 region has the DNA TGTGCCAGCGGTGGAAACACCATATATTTT. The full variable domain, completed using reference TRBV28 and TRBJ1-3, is DVKVTQSSRYLVKRTGEKVFLECVQDMDHENMFWYRQDPGLGLRLIYFSYDVKMKEKGDIPEGYSVSREKKERFSLILESASTNQTSMYLCASGGNTIYFGEGSWLTVV.